The 18 T cell receptor beta chains below were found in one sample sequenced in a study of T-cell memory formation after mild COVID-19. From the 5' RACE reads, TCRdb called clonotypes with MiXCR, one entry per CDR3 protein. There are 250,000 to 350,000 distinct CDR3 sequences in the sample; about 15% occur only once, and roughly 22% lies in the top ten. Sequencing was performed on PBMCs or a T cell subset sorted from them (not recorded which). These receptors were obtained from a man between 18 and 35 years old who had mild COVID-19 (a few samples of this study predate the infection). Cell type and time point are not known.

This chain links TRBV20-1 with TRBJ2-3; TRBD2 matches 8 bases. This CDR3 spans 14 amino acids. J gave up 1 base and V 0 bases, and 0 bases lay outside the gene matches. Germline-derived CDR1 and CDR2 are DFQATT and SNEGSKA (reference sequence). The CDR3 loop reads CSARELAGTDTQYF. CDR3 DNA sequence: TGCAGTGCTAGAGAACTAGCGGGCACAGATACGCAGTATTTT.

There are a few counts of this clonotype. The V and J genes are TRBV4-3 and TRBJ2-3; D is unresolved. The V end was cut by 6 bases, the J end by 2 bases, with 6 bases between. The CDR3 contains 12 residues. Germline V gene lookup returns CDR1 LGHNA and CDR2 YSLEER. CDR3 sequence reads: CASRGVTDTQYF. CDR3 bases: TGCGCCAGCAGGGGCGTCACAGATACGCAGTATTTT.

In its sample, this clonotype was seen a few times. The chain recombines TRBV7-8 with TRBJ2-1, with D perhaps matching TRBD1 or TRBD2 (6 bases each). This CDR3 contains 15 residues. CDR1 is SGHVS, CDR2 FQNEAQ, per germline. Deletions cut 5 bases from V and 5 bases from J, with 16 bases between. CDR3 in DNA: TGTGCCAGCAGCCGTCTCGGGGGCGCGGACAATGAGCAGTTCTTC. Its translation is CASSRLGGADNEQFF.

This chain connects TRBV2 to TRBJ2-1; D uncertain. This CDR3 has 15 residues. Germline CDR1 reads SNHLY; CDR2 reads FYNNEI. V lost 3 bases, J lost 5 bases, and 14 bases lay in between. The CDR3 sequence is CASSDPSALHNEQFF. DNA for the CDR3: TGTGCCAGCAGTGACCCCTCAGCGCTCCACAATGAGCAGTTCTTC.

The chain is built from TRBV6-5 and TRBJ2-1; TRBD2 agrees at 7 bases. In germline, CDR1 is MNHEY, CDR2 SVGAGI. The CDR3 consists of 15 residues. V lost 2 bases and J lost 4; bases outside the gene matches: 5. Here the CDR3 DNA reads TGTGCCAGCAGTTACGCAGGACTAGGGTACAATGAGCAGTTCTTC. Amino acid sequence: CASSYAGLGYNEQFF.

The chain is built from TRBV6-6 and TRBJ2-5; the D gene is possibly TRBD1 (6 bases). The CDR3 covers 15 residues. V was cut by 6 bases and J by 5 bases, with 19 bases left in between. The germline V gene encodes CDR1 MNHNY and CDR2 SVGAGI (reference sequence). The CDR3, as DNA: TGTGCCAGCAGCCAGGGGATCGGGTGGGTTGAGACCCAGTACTTC. Residues: CASSQGIGWVETQYF.

This clonotype was counted at least ten times. The CDR3 protein is CASSGTGGQPQHF. The CDR3 nucleotides are TGTGCCAGCAGTGGAACAGGGGGTCAGCCCCAGCATTTT. The rearrangement uses TRBV27 and TRBJ1-5; TRBD1 matches at 8 bases. The V gene's germline CDR1 is MNHEY and CDR2 SMNVEV (reference sequence). This CDR3 is 13 amino acids long. Trimming took 5 bases from V and 6 from J; bases not matched to a gene: 3.

In this sample, this clonotype turned up many times. This rearrangement joins TRBV20-1 to TRBJ1-5; the D gene is possibly TRBD1 (6 bases). The length of the CDR3 is 13 residues. Germline-derived CDR1 and CDR2 are DFQATT and SNEGSKA (reference sequence). The germline V and J ends were trimmed by 5 bases and 7 bases, with 15 bases remaining between them. In DNA form, the CDR3 reads TGCAGTGCTTCACAGGGTCCGGGCCAGCCCCAGCATTTT. Amino acid sequence: CSASQGPGQPQHF.

This clonotype was observed a handful of times. The CDR3 coding sequence is TGTGCCAGCAGTTACGGGGGGTCACGAACTAATGAAAAACTGTTTTTT. Translated, it gives CASSYGGSRTNEKLFF. The chain links TRBV6-5 to TRBJ1-4; TRBD1 might be the D (5 bases). This CDR3 comprises 16 residues. Germline assignment: CDR1 MNHEY and CDR2 SVGAGI. V was trimmed by 2 bases and J by 1 base, leaving 11 bases between them.

V usage is TRBV4-3 and J usage is TRBJ2-1; D ambiguous. With 0 bases removed from V and 6 bases from J, the gap between germline ends came to 9 bases. The CDR3 is 14 amino acids. CDR1 LGHNA and CDR2 YSLEER come from the germline V gene. The CDR3 DNA follows: TGCGCCAGCAGCCAAGAGATTAGGATCAATGAGCAGTTCTTC. Translating gives CASSQEIRINEQFF.

This clonotype came up a few times. The J gene is TRBJ1-4, the V gene TRBV10-3; no clear D. Per germline, CDR1 ENHRY and CDR2 SYGVKD. The ends were cut back, 8 bases at V and 5 bases at J, with 12 bases in the middle. The CDR3 is made up of 13 amino acids. Here the CDR3 DNA reads TGTGCCATCGCCCCGGGAGCGAATGAAAAACTGTTTTTT. This translates into CAIAPGANEKLFF.

V gene TRBV7-2 combines with J gene TRBJ2-5, with D tentatively TRBD2 (5 bases). From germline, CDR1 is SGHTA and CDR2 FQGNSA. The CDR3 is made up of 16 amino acids. V was clipped by 4 bases and J by 5 bases, with 20 bases between them. For the CDR3, the DNA is TGTGCCAGCAGCTCCTCCCTCCCCGGGGTGGGGGAGACCCAGTACTTC. This gives the protein CASSSSLPGVGETQYF.

The rearrangement joins TRBV5-1 to TRBJ1-2; the D gene is possibly TRBD1 (5 bases). Per germline, CDR1 SGHRS and CDR2 YFSETQ. Trimming pared 4 bases from V and 7 bases from J, leaving 14 bases between. This CDR3 is built from 13 residues. CDR3: CASSPPGAGGYTF. DNA for the CDR3: TGCGCCAGCAGCCCACCCGGGGCGGGTGGCTACACCTTC.

The rearrangement joins TRBV7-2 to TRBJ1-6; the D gene is possibly TRBD1 (5 bases). With 0 bases removed from V and 4 bases from J, the gap between germline ends came to 10 bases. Looked up from germline, CDR1 is SGHTA and CDR2 is FQGNSA. CDR3 length: 16 amino acids. CDR3 residues: CASSLAGTPYNSPLHF. CDR3 in DNA: TGTGCCAGCAGCTTAGCGGGGACTCCGTATAATTCACCCCTCCACTTT.

There are many counts of this clonotype. The chain couples TRBV5-1 to TRBJ1-5; no reliable D call. The germline V gene has CDR1 SGHRS and CDR2 YFSETQ. Deletions cut 0 bases from V and 2 bases from J, with 6 bases between. The CDR3 sequence is 14 residues long. The CDR3 nucleotides read TGCGCCAGCAGCTTGGAGTCAGGCAATCAGCCCCAGCATTTT. It specifies CASSLESGNQPQHF.

V gene TRBV6-2 or TRBV6-3 combines with J gene TRBJ2-7; D gene uncertain. Germline-derived CDR1 and CDR2 are MNHEY and SVGEGT. This CDR3 has 13 amino acids. Trimming took 7 bases from V and 4 from J, leaving 14 bases between them. CDR3 sequence (DNA): TGTGCCAGCACGGGTATCGTGGGATACGAGCAGTACGTC. Protein product: CASTGIVGYEQYV.

The gene calls are TRBV24-1 and TRBJ2-2, with D perhaps TRBD2 (5 bases). Germline V CDR1 and CDR2: KGHDR, SFDVKD. The CDR3 extends over 16 amino acids. V lost 5 bases and J lost 0, with 12 bases in between. The CDR3 nucleotides are TGTGCCACCAGTGGAGTTAGCGAGTCGAACACCGGGGAGCTGTTTTTT. Translated: CATSGVSESNTGELFF.

This clonotype occurred a few times. The chain couples TRBV20-1 to TRBJ1-2; D not resolved. Germline V lookup: CDR1 DFQATT, CDR2 SNEGSKA (reference sequence). The CDR3 length is 15 residues. V lost 5 bases and J lost 2, with 18 bases in between. In DNA, the CDR3 is TGCAGTGCTCAACCAACCGGGGTCGCGAACTATGGCTACACCTTC. The encoded protein is CSAQPTGVANYGYTF.